Shown below are 5 T cell receptor beta chains from a single sample sequenced in a study of blood T cell repertoires in COVID-19. The data were produced by immunoSEQ multiplex PCR, yet TCRdb's version contains in-frame clones alone and is incomplete. The sample lists over 200,000 clones, 85% to 90% occurring once. The specimen was PBMCs or T cells enriched from blood (not recorded which). Source of these receptors: a woman aged 30 to 39 with acute COVID-19.

In DNA form, the CDR3 reads TGTGCCAGCAGCCAAGAGCCAGCGGGGAGAGTAAACATTCAGTACTTC. Protein product: CASSQEPAGRVNIQYF. The chain combines TRBV3-1 (or the pseudogene TRBV3-2) with TRBJ2-4; 7 bases are shared with TRBD2. V lost 0 bases to trimming and J lost 6 bases; unmatched junction nucleotides: 8. Germline values: CDR1 LGHDT, CDR2 YNNKEL (reference sequence). The CDR3 sequence is 16 residues long.

This clone came up once. The chain links TRBV7-9 to TRBJ1-6; possibly TRBD1 for D (5 bases). This CDR3 is built from 16 residues. Between the trimmed V and J ends, which lost 5 bases and 3 bases, there was a span of 14 bases. CDR1 and CDR2 (germline): SEHNR, FQNEAQ (reference sequence). DNA of the CDR3: TGTGCCAGCAGCCACCCAGGGTCGCTCTATAATTCACCCCTCCACTTT. Protein product: CASSHPGSLYNSPLHF.

The chain employs TRBV19 and TRBJ2-5, with 7 bases that match TRBD1. J gave up 5 bases and V 6 bases, and 18 bases lay outside the gene matches. The CDR3 is made up of 17 amino acids. Looked up from germline, CDR1 is LNHDA and CDR2 is SQIVND (reference sequence). CDR3 in DNA: TGTGCCAGTAGCCCGCCTCGACAGACAGGGATGATCGAGACCCAGTACTTC. This translates into CASSPPRQTGMIETQYF.

This CDR3 is CASSAHDQPQHF. Written as DNA, the CDR3 is TGTGCCAGCAGCGCGCACGATCAGCCCCAGCATTTT. The chain is built from TRBV5-6 and TRBJ1-5; D gene uncertain. The CDR3 is 12 amino acids. V was trimmed by 4 bases and J by 5 bases, leaving 7 bases between them. Germline assignment: CDR1 SGHDT and CDR2 YYEEEE.

The chain has TRBV2 and TRBJ2-3, with a possible D match to TRBD2 (5 bases). Germline CDR1 reads SNHLY; CDR2 reads FYNNEI. The CDR3 is 13 residues long. The CDR3 region has the DNA TGTGCATCAAAGAGGGAACTCACAGATACGCAGTATTTT. Protein sequence: CASKRELTDTQYF.